The present T cell receptor beta chain was sequenced within a study of blood T cell repertoires in COVID-19. In the study overall: The United States, Italy and Spain provided the acute and convalescent COVID-19 samples. T cells, B-cell-depleted T cells, or PBMCs supplied cDNA or gDNA.

Trimming took 5 bases from V and 0 from J; bases not matched to a gene: 7. The CDR3 has 16 residues. Germline V gives CDR1 LNHDA, CDR2 SQIVND (reference sequence). The protocol was immunoSEQ multiplex PCR, while the TCRdb copy is restricted to in-frame clones and leaves out a portion. The table has approximately 220,000 clones, 75% to 90% seen once; the top ten hold under 30%. The TCR sequence derives from a man aged 35 to 55 with acute or convalescent COVID-19. The chain has TRBV19 and TRBJ2-1, with 7 bases lining up with TRBD2. The sample taken for sequencing was peripheral blood. The CDR3 sequence is CASSSAGGSSYNEQFF. As DNA, the CDR3 is TGTGCCAGTAGTTCTGCTGGCGGGAGCTCCTACAATGAGCAGTTCTTC.